These 3 T cell receptor beta chains originate from one sample sequenced in a study of shared clonotypes between healthy human individuals. This table comes from immunoSEQ multiplex PCR, and its TCRdb copy is limited to in-frame clones, with some not included. The sample holds nearly 750,000 clones, around 77% seen once. The sequenced sample was memory CD4+ T cells sorted from blood. Subset of the sample: CD45RA-negative fraction. All receptors derive from a woman aged 25 to 45 in good health.

The chain couples TRBV11-1 to TRBJ2-6; the match to TRBD1 covers 10 bases. The CDR3 loop spans 18 amino acids. After removal of 4 bases from V and 4 bases from J, the junction contained 10 bases not matched to a gene. Germline CDR1 and CDR2: SGHAT and FQDESV (reference sequence). The CDR3 bases are TGTGCCAGCAGCTCGTTTGGGACAGGGGTGTCAGGGGCCAACGTCCTGACTTTC. Its protein is CASSSFGTGVSGANVLTF.

The CDR3 sequence: CASSQGPDPFYEQYF. The DNA for the CDR3 is TGCGCCAGCAGCCAAGGCCCCGACCCGTTCTACGAGCAGTACTTC. This rearrangement joins TRBV4-1 to TRBJ2-7, with D unresolved. Germline values: CDR1 MGHRA, CDR2 YSYEKL. The CDR3 covers 15 residues. V lost 1 base and J 3 bases, leaving 13 bases between the germline ends.

This clone was detected only a few times. The rearrangement uses TRBV5-1 and TRBJ1-5; D perhaps matches TRBD1 (6 bases). Germline CDR1 SGHRS, CDR2 YFSETQ. The CDR3 is made up of 18 amino acids. Deletions cut 3 bases from V and 5 bases from J, with 24 bases between. The CDR3 region is CASSSVPIRQAIYQPQHF. CDR3 sequence (DNA): TGCGCCAGCAGCTCGGTCCCAATTCGACAGGCTATCTATCAGCCCCAGCATTTT.